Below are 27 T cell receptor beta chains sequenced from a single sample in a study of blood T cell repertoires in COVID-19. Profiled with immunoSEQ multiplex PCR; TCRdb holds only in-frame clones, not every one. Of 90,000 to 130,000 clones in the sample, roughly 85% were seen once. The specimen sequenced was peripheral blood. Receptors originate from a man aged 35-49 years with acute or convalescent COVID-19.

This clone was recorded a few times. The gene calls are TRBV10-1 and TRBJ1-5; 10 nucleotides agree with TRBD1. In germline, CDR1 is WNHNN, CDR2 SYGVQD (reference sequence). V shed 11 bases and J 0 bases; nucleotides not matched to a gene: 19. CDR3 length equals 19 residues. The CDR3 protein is CAGGGDRDRGLHSNQPQHF. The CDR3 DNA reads TGCGCCGGCGGGGGGGACCGGGACAGGGGCCTTCATAGCAATCAGCCCCAGCATTTT.

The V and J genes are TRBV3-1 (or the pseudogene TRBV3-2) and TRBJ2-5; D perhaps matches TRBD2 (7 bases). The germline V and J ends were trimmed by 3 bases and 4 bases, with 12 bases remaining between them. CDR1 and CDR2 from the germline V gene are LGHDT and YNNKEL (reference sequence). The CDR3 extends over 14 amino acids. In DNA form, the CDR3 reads TGTGCCAGCAGCCACAAGGGAGGGGGAGAGACCCAGTACTTC. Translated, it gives CASSHKGGGETQYF.

Written as DNA, the CDR3 is TGTGCCAGCAGCGTCCTCAGCGGGATGTCCTACAATGAGCAGTTCTTC. It translates to CASSVLSGMSYNEQFF. The V call is TRBV7-9, the J call TRBJ2-1; 7 bases agree with TRBD2. CDR1 SEHNR and CDR2 FQNEAQ come from the germline V gene (reference sequence). V was clipped by 5 bases and J by 1 base; unmatched bases: 8. This CDR3 is built from 16 residues.

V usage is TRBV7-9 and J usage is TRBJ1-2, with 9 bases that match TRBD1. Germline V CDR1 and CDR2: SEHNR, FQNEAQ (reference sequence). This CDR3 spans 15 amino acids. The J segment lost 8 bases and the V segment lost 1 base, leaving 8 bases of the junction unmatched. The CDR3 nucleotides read TGTGCCAGCAGCTTAGGGACAGGGGATTCTTGGGGCTACACCTTC. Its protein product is CASSLGTGDSWGYTF.

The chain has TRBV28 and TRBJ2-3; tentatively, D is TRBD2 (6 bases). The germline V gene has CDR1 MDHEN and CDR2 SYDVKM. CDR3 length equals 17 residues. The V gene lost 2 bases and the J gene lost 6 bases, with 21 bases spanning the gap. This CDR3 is CASSLIGTGRYGDTQYF. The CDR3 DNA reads TGTGCCAGCAGTTTAATCGGGACTGGGCGGTACGGGGATACGCAGTATTTT.

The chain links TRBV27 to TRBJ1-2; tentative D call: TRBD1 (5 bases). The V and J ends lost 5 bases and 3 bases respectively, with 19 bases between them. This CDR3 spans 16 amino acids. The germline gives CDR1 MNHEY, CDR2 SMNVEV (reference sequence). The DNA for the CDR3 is TGTGCCAGCAGTCCGTCCCTTGGGAAGGGGCACTATGGCTACACCTTC. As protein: CASSPSLGKGHYGYTF.

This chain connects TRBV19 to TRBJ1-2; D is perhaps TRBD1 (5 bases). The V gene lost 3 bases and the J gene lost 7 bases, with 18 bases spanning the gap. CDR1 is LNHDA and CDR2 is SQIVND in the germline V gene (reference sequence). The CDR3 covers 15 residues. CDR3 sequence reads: CASSIPRTSRAGYTF. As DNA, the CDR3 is TGTGCCAGTAGTATTCCAAGGACAAGCAGGGCTGGCTACACCTTC.

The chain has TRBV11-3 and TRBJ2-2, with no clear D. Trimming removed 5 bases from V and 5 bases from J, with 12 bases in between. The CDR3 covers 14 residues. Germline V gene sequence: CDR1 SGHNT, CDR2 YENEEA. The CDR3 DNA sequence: TGTGCCAGCAGCCCCTTTGATAGTACCGGGGAGCTGTTTTTT. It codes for CASSPFDSTGELFF.

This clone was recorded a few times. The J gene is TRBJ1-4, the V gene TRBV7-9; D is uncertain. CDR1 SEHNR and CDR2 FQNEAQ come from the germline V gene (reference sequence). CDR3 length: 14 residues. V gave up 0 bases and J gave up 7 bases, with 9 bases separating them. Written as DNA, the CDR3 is TGTGCCAGCAGCTTAGCCGGGGTGGGTGAAAAACTGTTTTTT. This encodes CASSLAGVGEKLFF. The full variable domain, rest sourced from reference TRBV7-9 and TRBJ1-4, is DTGVSQNPRHKITKRGQNVTFRCDPISEHNRLYWYRQTLGQGPEFLTYFQNEAQLEKSRLLSDRFSAERPKGSFSTLEIQRTEQGDSAMYLCASSLAGVGEKLFFGSGTQLSVL.

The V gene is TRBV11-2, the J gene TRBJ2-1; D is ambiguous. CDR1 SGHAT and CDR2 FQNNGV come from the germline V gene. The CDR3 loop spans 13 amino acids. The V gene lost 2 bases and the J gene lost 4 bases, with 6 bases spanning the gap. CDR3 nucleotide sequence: TGTGCCAGCAGCTTAATCGGTTACAATGAGCAGTTCTTC. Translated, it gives CASSLIGYNEQFF.

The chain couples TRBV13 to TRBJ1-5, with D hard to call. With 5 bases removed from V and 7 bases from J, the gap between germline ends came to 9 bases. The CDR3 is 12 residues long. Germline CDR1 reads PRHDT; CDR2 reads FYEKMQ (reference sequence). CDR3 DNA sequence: TGTGCCAGCAGCCCTAGAGGGCAGCCCCAGCATTTT. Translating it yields CASSPRGQPQHF.

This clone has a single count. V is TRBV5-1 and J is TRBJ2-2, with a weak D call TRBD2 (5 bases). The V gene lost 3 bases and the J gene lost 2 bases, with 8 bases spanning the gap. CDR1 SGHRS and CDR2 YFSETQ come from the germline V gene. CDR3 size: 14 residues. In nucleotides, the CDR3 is TGCGCCAGCAGCTCCCTAGCTAACACCGGGGAGCTGTTTTTT. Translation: CASSSLANTGELFF.

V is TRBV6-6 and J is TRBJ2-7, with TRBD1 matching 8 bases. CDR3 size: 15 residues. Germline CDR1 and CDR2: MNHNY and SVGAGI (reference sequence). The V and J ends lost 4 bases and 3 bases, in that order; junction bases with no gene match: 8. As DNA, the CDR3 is TGTGCCAGCAGTTGGCGGCAGGACAGGGACTACGAGCAGTACTTC. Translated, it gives CASSWRQDRDYEQYF.

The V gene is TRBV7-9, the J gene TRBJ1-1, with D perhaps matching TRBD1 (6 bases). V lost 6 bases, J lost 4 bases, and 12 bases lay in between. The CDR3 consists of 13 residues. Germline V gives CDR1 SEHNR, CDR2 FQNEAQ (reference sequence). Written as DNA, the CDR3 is TGTGCCAGCAGGGCAGGGGCGGGCACTGAAGCTTTCTTT. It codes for CASRAGAGTEAFF.

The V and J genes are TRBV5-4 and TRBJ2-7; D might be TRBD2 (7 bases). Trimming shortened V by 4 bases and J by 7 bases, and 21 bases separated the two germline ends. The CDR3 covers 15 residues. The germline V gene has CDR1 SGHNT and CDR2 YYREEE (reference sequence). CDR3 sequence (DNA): TGTGCCAGCAGCCACAGGGACCGAAAGGGGGGGGAGCAGTACTTC. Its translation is CASSHRDRKGGEQYF.

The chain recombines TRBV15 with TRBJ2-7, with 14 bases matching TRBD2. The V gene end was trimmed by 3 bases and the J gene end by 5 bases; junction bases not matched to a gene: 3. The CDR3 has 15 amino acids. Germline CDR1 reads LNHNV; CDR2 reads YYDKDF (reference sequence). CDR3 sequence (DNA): TGTGCCACCAGCAGGTGGACTAGCGGGAGGAACGAGCAGTACTTC. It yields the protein CATSRWTSGRNEQYF.

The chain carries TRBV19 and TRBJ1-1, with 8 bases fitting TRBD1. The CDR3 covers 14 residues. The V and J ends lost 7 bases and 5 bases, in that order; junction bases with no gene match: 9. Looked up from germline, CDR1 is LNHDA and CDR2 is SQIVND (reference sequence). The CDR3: CASTRDRKGTEAFF. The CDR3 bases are TGTGCCAGTACCCGGGACAGGAAGGGGACTGAAGCTTTCTTT. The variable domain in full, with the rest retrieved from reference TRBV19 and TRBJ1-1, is DGGITQSPKYLFRKEGQNVTLSCEQNLNHDAMYWYRQDPGQGLRLIYYSQIVNDFQKGDIAEGYSVSREKKESFPLTVTSAQKNPTAFYLCASTRDRKGTEAFFGQGTRLTVV.

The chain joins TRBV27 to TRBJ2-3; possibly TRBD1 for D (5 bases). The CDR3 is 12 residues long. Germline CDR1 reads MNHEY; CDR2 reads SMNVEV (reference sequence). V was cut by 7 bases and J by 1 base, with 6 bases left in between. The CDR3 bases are TGTGCCAGCAAAGGGGGCACAGATACGCAGTATTTT. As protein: CASKGGTDTQYF.

CDR3 sequence reads: CASSLPGGEKLFF. The CDR3 coding sequence is TGCGCCAGCAGCTTACCAGGGGGTGAAAAACTGTTTTTT. The chain is built from TRBV5-1 and TRBJ1-4, with 7 bases that match TRBD1. Germline V CDR1 and CDR2: SGHRS, YFSETQ. The V segment lost 2 bases and the J segment 7 bases; nucleotides outside the gene matches: 2. The CDR3 runs 13 residues.

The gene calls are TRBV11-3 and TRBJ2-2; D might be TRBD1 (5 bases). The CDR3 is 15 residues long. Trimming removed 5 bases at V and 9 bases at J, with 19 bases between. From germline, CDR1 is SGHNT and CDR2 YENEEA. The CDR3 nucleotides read TGTGCCAGCAGCCCCCGACAGACCCACCGGAGGGAGCTGTTTTTT. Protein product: CASSPRQTHRRELFF.

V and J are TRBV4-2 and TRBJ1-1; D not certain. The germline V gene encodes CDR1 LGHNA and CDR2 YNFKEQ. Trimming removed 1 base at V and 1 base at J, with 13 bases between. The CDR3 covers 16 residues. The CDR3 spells CASSQGAGNRNTEAFF. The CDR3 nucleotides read TGTGCCAGCAGCCAAGGGGCCGGGAATCGGAACACTGAAGCTTTCTTT.

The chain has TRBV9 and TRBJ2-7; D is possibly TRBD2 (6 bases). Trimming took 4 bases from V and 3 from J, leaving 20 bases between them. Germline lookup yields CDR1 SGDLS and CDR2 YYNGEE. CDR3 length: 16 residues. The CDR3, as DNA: TGTGCCAGCAGCCCTTGGGACTCCCCGACCGGCTACGAGCAGTACTTC. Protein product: CASSPWDSPTGYEQYF.

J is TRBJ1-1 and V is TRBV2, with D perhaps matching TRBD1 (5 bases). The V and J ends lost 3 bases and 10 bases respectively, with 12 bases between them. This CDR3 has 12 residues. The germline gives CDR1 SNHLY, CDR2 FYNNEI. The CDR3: CASSDQGLGAFF. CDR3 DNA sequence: TGTGCCAGCAGTGACCAGGGCTTGGGAGCTTTCTTT.

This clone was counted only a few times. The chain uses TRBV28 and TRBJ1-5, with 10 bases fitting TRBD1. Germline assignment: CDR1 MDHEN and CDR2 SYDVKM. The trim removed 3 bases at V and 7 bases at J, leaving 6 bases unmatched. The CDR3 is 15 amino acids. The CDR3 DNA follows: TGTGCCAGCAGTTTGGGGACAGGGGTTGTGCAGCCCCAGCATTTT. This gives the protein CASSLGTGVVQPQHF. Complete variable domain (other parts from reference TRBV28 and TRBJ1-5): DVKVTQSSRYLVKRTGEKVFLECVQDMDHENMFWYRQDPGLGLRLIYFSYDVKMKEKGDIPEGYSVSREKKERFSLILESASTNQTSMYLCASSLGTGVVQPQHFGDGTRLSIL.

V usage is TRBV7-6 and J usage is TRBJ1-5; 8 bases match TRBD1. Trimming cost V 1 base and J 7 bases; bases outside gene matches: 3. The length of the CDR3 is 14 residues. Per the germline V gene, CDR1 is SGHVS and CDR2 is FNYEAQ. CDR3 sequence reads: CASSLGTGRQPQHF. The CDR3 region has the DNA TGTGCCAGCAGCTTAGGGACAGGGAGGCAGCCCCAGCATTTT.

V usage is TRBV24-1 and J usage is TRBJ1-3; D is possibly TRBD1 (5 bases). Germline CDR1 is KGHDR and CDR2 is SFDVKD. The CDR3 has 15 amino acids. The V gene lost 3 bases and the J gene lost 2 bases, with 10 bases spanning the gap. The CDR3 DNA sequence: TGTGCCACCAGTGATGCCAGGGTCCCTGGAAACACCATATATTTT. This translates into CATSDARVPGNTIYF.

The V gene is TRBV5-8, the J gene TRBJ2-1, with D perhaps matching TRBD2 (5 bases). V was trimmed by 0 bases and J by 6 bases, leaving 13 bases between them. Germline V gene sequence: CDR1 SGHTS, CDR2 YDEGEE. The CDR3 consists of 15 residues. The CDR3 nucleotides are TGTGCCAGCAGCTTGGGGGAGACTTACCCCAATGAGCAGTTCTTC. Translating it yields CASSLGETYPNEQFF.